These T cell receptor beta chains were read from a single sample in a study of lymphopenia after photon versus proton radiotherapy. Clones were sequenced by immunoSEQ multiplex PCR, and TCRdb holds only the in-frame ones, with some missing. The sample has about 160,000 clones, less than 90% seen once; the top ten hold roughly 4.7%. The specimen comprised peripheral blood, sampled from a patient treated with photon-based radiotherapy. Receptor source: a man between 45 and 60 years old with gastric cancer. CDR3s include the opening cysteine and the closing phenylalanine or tryptophan. The D gene is left open where the match is weak. Size is omitted from some rows. Given values are once, few, many or a class for expanded clones.

v_call	j_call	d_call	clone_size	cdr3_aa	cdr3_nt
TRBV11-2	TRBJ1-5	TRBD1	-	CASGSGTGANQPQHF	TGTGCCAGCGGTTCCGGGACAGGGGCAAATCAGCCCCAGCATTTT
TRBV7-2	TRBJ1-2	TRBD1	-	CASSRQGIDGYTF	TGTGCCAGCAGCCGACAGGGTATCGATGGCTACACCTTC
TRBV5-4	TRBJ1-1	-	-	CASSPRRRAELNTEAFF	TGTGCCAGCAGCCCGCGACGGAGGGCCGAACTGAACACTGAAGCTTTCTTT
TRBV6-1	TRBJ2-3	-	-	CASSGQLLLADTQYF	TGTGCCAGCAGTGGACAGTTATTACTAGCAGATACGCAGTATTTT
TRBV4-2	TRBJ2-7	TRBD2	-	CASSETSGSSYEQYF	TGTGCCAGCAGCGAGACTAGCGGGAGCTCCTACGAGCAGTACTTC
TRBV30	TRBJ1-1	-	-	CAWSVQAGTEAFF	TGTGCCTGGAGTGTACAGGCGGGCACTGAAGCTTTCTTT
TRBV28	TRBJ1-2	-	-	CASSRLLLPLYGYTF	TGTGCCAGCAGTCGACTCTTATTGCCGTTGTATGGCTACACCTTC
TRBV6-6	TRBJ1-5	-	-	CASSYRADQPQHF	TGTGCCAGCAGTTACCGCGCGGATCAGCCCCAGCATTTT
TRBV11-2	TRBJ2-1	TRBD1	-	CASRGGGHNEQFF	TGTGCCAGCAGAGGGGGCGGGCACAATGAGCAGTTCTTC
TRBV18	TRBJ1-4	-	-	CASSPGTFSEKLFF	TGTGCCAGCTCACCGGGCACGTTTAGCGAAAAACTGTTTTTT
TRBV10-3	TRBJ2-2	TRBD2	many	CAISESLAGVLPNTGELFF	TGTGCCATCAGTGAGTCCCTAGCGGGAGTGCTCCCGAACACCGGGGAGCTGTTTTTT
TRBV30	TRBJ2-7	-	few	CAWSSPGTLVSYEQYF	TGTGCCTGGAGTTCCCCAGGGACACTGGTATCCTACGAGCAGTACTTC
TRBV6-6	TRBJ2-3	-	-	CASKKGIGTDTQYF	TGTGCCAGCAAAAAAGGGATCGGCACAGATACGCAGTATTTT
TRBV4-2	TRBJ2-2	-	-	CASSHPLAVTGELFF	TGTGCCAGCAGCCACCCTTTAGCGGTCACCGGGGAGCTGTTTTTT
TRBV4-1	TRBJ2-3	-	once	CASSLSRASDTQYF	TGCGCCAGCAGCCTCTCTCGGGCGTCAGATACGCAGTATTTT
TRBV15	TRBJ2-7	-	once	CATSRGDSYEQYF	TGTGCCACCAGCAGAGGGGACTCTTACGAGCAGTACTTC
TRBV27	TRBJ2-3	TRBD1	-	CASRRDRTQYF	TGTGCCAGCCGAAGGGACAGAACGCAGTATTTT
TRBV19	TRBJ2-1	TRBD2	once	CASRTAGGEQFF	TGTGCCAGTAGGACAGCGGGAGGTGAGCAGTTCTTC
TRBV7-9	TRBJ2-1	TRBD2	-	CASSLAGAGGPDEQFF	TGTGCCAGCAGCTTAGCTGGTGCGGGAGGGCCCGATGAGCAGTTCTTC
TRBV18	TRBJ1-1	-	-	CASSPLPLDQGEAFF	TGTGCCAGCTCACCACTCCCTTTGGACCAGGGAGAAGCTTTCTTT
TRBV7-2	TRBJ2-3	TRBD1	-	CASSLRGQRTDTQYF	TGTGCCAGCAGCTTACGGGGACAGCGCACAGATACGCAGTATTTT
TRBV7-3	TRBJ2-6	-	-	CASSLTPGGSGANVLTF	TGTGCCAGCAGCTTAACTCCGGGCGGCTCTGGGGCCAACGTCCTGACTTTC
TRBV5-6	TRBJ1-1	-	-	CASSQVLDRYGAEAFF	TGTGCCAGCAGCCAGGTTCTGGACCGTTATGGAGCTGAAGCTTTCTTT
TRBV5-4	TRBJ2-7	-	-	CASSSRLALYEQYF	TGTGCCAGCAGCTCCCGCCTTGCCCTCTACGAGCAGTACTTC